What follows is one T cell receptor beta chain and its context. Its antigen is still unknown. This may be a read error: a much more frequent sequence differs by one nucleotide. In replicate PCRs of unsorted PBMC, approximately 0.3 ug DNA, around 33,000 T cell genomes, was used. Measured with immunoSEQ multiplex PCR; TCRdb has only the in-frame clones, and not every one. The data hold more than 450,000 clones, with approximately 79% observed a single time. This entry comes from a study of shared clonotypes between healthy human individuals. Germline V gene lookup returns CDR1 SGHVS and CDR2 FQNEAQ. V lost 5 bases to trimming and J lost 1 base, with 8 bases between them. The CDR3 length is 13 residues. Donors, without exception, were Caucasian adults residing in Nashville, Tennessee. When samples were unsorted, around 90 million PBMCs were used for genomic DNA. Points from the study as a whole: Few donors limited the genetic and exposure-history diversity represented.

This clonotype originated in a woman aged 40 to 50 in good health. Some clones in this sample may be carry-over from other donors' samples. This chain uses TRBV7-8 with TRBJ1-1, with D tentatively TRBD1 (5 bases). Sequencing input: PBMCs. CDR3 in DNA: TGTGCCAGCAGCCGTACAGGGAACACTGAAGCTTTCTTT. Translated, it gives CASSRTGNTEAFF.